The 6 T cell receptor beta chains in this list originate from one sample, sequenced in a study of T cell repertoires in aging, cancer and after chemotherapy. TCR beta rearrangements were amplified from peripheral blood genomic DNA. TRB rearrangements spanning V, D and J were amplified using mixed TRB-A/B primers. TCRdb re-called the multiplex PCR reads through MiXCR, storing one row per CDR3 protein. The sample records several thousand distinct CDR3 sequences, about 38% being singletons. What was sequenced was blood. The receptors shown here come from a human donor in good health.

This clonotype was detected only a few times. V gene TRBV5-6 combines with J gene TRBJ1-3; D remains unclear. The germline CDR1 and CDR2 sequences are SGHDT and YYEEEE. Between the trimmed V and J ends, which lost 3 bases and 0 bases, there was a span of 13 bases. The CDR3 runs to 16 residues. The CDR3 DNA follows: TGTGCCAGCAGCTCGGATACACGGCACTCTGGAAACACCATATATTTT. It specifies CASSSDTRHSGNTIYF.

This clonotype has a handful of counts. V and J are TRBV6-5 and TRBJ2-7; 8 positions match TRBD1. The ends lost 5 bases at V and 1 base at J; junction bases unmatched: 7. The CDR3 totals 15 residues. Germline CDR1 and CDR2: MNHEY and SVGAGI. The CDR3 loop reads CASSEKGTGSYEQYF. The CDR3 nucleotides are TGTGCCAGCAGTGAAAAAGGGACAGGTTCCTACGAGCAGTACTTC.

This clonotype appeared a few times. V usage is TRBV10-1 and J usage is TRBJ2-1, with a weak D call TRBD2 (5 bases). Germline CDR1 reads WNHNN; CDR2 reads SYGVQD (reference sequence). The CDR3 is made up of 14 amino acids. Trimming removed 0 bases from V and 8 bases from J, with 11 bases in between. CDR3 in DNA: TGCGCCAGCAGTGAGTCGGCCGGGCGGGATGAGCAGTTCTTC. Encoded protein: CASSESAGRDEQFF.

This clonotype was seen more than once but under ten times. The chain employs TRBV29-1 and TRBJ1-1; 10 nucleotides agree with TRBD1. The germline gives CDR1 SQVTM, CDR2 ANQGSEA. The CDR3 spans 15 residues. The V gene end was trimmed by 0 bases and the J gene end by 0 bases; junction bases not matched to a gene: 1. CDR3: CSVEEGTGVNTEAFF. The CDR3 DNA is TGCAGCGTTGAAGAGGGGACAGGGGTGAACACTGAAGCTTTCTTT.

The chain joins TRBV6-5 to TRBJ1-2; no firm D call. The CDR3 totals 19 residues. Trimming cost V 5 bases and J 3 bases, with 28 bases left between them. Germline-derived CDR1 and CDR2 are MNHEY and SVGAGI. Written as DNA, the CDR3 is TGTGCCAGCAGTGAAGTAGTGGTTACAGCTCTTATTCCCGACTATGGCTACACCTTC. Residues: CASSEVVVTALIPDYGYTF.

J is TRBJ2-3 and V is TRBV7-9, with 9 bases identical to TRBD2. From germline, CDR1 is SEHNR and CDR2 FQNEAQ (reference sequence). The CDR3 extends over 16 amino acids. The V segment lost 4 bases and the J segment 4 bases; nucleotides outside the gene matches: 9. The CDR3 DNA reads as TGTGCCAGCAGCTCCCGCGCTAGCGGGGTCTCAGATACGCAGTATTTT. It codes for CASSSRASGVSDTQYF.